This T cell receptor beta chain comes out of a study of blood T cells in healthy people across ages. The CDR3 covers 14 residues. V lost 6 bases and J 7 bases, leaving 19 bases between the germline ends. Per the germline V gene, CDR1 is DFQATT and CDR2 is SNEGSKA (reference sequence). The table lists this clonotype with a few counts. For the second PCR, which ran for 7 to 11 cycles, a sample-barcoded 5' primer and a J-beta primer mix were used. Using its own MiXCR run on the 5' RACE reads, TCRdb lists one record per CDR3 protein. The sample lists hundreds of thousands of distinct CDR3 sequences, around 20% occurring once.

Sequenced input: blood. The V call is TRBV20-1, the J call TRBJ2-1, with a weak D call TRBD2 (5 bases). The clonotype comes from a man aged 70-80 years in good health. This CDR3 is CSAEAASLRNEQFF. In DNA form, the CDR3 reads TGCAGTGCCGAAGCGGCGAGTCTAAGAAATGAGCAGTTCTTC.